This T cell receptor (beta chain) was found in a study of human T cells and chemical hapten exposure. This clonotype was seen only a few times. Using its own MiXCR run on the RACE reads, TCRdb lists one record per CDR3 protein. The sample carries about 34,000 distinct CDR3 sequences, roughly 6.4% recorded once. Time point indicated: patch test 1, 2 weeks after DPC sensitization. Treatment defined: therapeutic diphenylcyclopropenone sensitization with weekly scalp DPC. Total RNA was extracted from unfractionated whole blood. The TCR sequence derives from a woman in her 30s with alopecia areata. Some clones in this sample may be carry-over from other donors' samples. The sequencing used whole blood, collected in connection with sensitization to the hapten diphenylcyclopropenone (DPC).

CDR3 amino acids: CAWSRDTRSGANVLTF. CDR3 nucleotides: TGTGCCTGGAGCAGGGACACACGCTCTGGGGCCAACGTCCTGACTTTC. The rearrangement uses TRBV30 and TRBJ2-6; TRBD1 is a possible D gene (6 bases). Germline-derived CDR1 and CDR2 are GTSNPN and SVGIG (reference sequence). Between the trimmed V and J ends, which lost 3 bases and 0 bases, there was a span of 12 bases. The CDR3 runs to 16 residues. Combining the CDR3 with reference TRBV30 and TRBJ2-6 gives the whole variable domain SQTIHQWPATLVQPVGSPLSLECTVEGTSNPNLYWYRQAAGRGLQLLFYSVGIGQISSEVPQNLSASRPQDRQFILSSKKLLLSDSGFYLCAWSRDTRSGANVLTFGAGSRLTVL.